This T cell receptor (beta chain) was documented in a study of shared clonotypes between healthy human individuals (dated by TCRdb to 2019 to 2021). A note on the overall study: The cohort comprised a couple of women and a few men aged 18 to 49 years. Libraries were prepared and TCR repertoires were sequenced by different laboratories using diverse techniques, in order to increase sequencing depth and limit assay-specific biases. Between about 0.85 and 9.5 billion PBMCs per donor were obtained by leukapheresis. For each donor, three plates each were used for CD4 naive and CD4 memory, two plates were used for CD8 naive, and one plate was used for CD8 memory. Blood TCR repertoires of a handful of healthy adults were deeply sequenced to estimate repertoire size and the extent of clonotype sharing between individuals. Results and caveats for the whole study, not just this receptor: When a few donors were compared, the shared fraction of clonotypes was about 5% for naive CD4, around 4% for naive CD8, roughly 2.3% for memory CD4, and 0.4% for memory CD8. Based on pairwise subsampling, the degree of clonotype sharing among donors was expected to be affected by sequencing depth. Sampling was restricted to blood, and TCR repertoires in tissues likely differ from the TCR repertoires found in blood. The small number of donors limited the genetic and exposure-history diversity represented. Larger estimated clonotype richness was generally found for naive subsets than for memory subsets. Compared with non-shared clonotypes, the clonotypes found in all four sorted-subset donors had higher generation probabilities. Even with the large sequencing depth, rarefaction of the sorted-subset datasets indicated that sequencing was incomplete.

Using the deep immunoSEQ assay, multiplex PCR amplified TCR CDR3 regions from genomic DNA. Genomic DNA extracted from each cell subset was distributed evenly over all wells of several immunoSEQ 96-well plates, and each plate served as one replicate. For sorted subsets, approximately 210 ng genomic DNA, equal to 30,000 or so T cell genomes, was loaded into each replicate PCR. The purified libraries were quantified using a Qubit 3.0 fluorometer, sized with a Bioanalyzer 2100, and then quantified again using the KAPA Library Quantification kit. Each immunoSEQ 96-well plate was sequenced on its own single-read 150-cycle Illumina NextSeq 550 flow cell. Regarding the original processing steps: The immunoSEQ output contained only junctional sequences without quality scores, so filtering could not match that applied to full-length reads. To assign V/J genes and CDR3, sequences were annotated against IMGT germline references using PyIR, a Python wrapper for IgBLAST v1.9. Reads were filtered out if the reads had weak V/J assignments (E-value above 1e-6), no CDR3, stop codons, out-of-frame junctions, or ambiguous translated residues. V3J clonotypes were defined by identical inferred V gene, J gene, and CDR3 amino acid sequence. The percentage overlap between two repertoires was calculated by dividing the number of shared unique clonotypes by the size of the smaller repertoire. RTK rarefaction, the Chao1 estimator, and Recon v2.1 estimates of unobserved clonotypes were used to assess repertoire richness. Generation probabilities for all TCRbeta clonotypes obtained by the gDNA method from several donors were computed using OLGA. The source is immuneACCESS, and TCRdb retained only in-frame sequences with V and J called. Part of the clones is not carried over; for the studies checked, unresolved V genes explain less than half of this, and the remainder is unexplained. The V and J calls and clone size come from that table; D and trimming were worked out from the DNA. The sample table contains about 1.4 million clones; only one count was recorded for 96% of them. Approximately 1.2% of the sample belongs to the ten largest clones.

The donors were healthy, HIV-negative adults who had no recently reported acute infections or vaccinations. Every donor was a Caucasian adult residing in Nashville, Tennessee, USA. CD4+ T cells were enriched through magnetic negative selection, after which naive cells were positively selected on CD45RA and the remaining negative fraction served as the memory subset. Blood was obtained by leukapheresis, after which PBMCs were separated by Ficoll-Histopaque density gradient centrifugation and cryopreserved in liquid nitrogen vapor phase. Purity and quantity of every magnetically sorted T cell population were checked by analytical flow cytometry. Genomic DNA was isolated from every sorted fraction and measured by UV absorbance on a Nanodrop 2000c. With respect to this clone: The antigen it recognizes is unknown. The record has no base qualities; no much larger clone is one base away.

Sequenced input: naive CD4+ T cells sorted from blood. According to the study, the label for this sample's cell subset or site signals: CD45RA+ positively selected. This receptor was identified in a man aged 25 to 40 in good health.

CDR3 region: CASSPGTGGLGAQHF. The DNA sequence reads TGTGCCAGCAGCCCTGGGACAGGGGGCCTCGGAGCCCAGCATTTT. The chain links TRBV7-2 with TRBJ1-5; 12 junctional bases match TRBD1. V ends up 5 bases short and J 11 bases short, with an unmatched junction base count of 10. Spanning cysteine to phenylalanine, the CDR3 consists of 15 amino acids. Just the 45-base CDR3 DNA is kept, in frame starting at base 1. From the germline V gene, CDR1 is SGHTA and CDR2 is FQGNSA.